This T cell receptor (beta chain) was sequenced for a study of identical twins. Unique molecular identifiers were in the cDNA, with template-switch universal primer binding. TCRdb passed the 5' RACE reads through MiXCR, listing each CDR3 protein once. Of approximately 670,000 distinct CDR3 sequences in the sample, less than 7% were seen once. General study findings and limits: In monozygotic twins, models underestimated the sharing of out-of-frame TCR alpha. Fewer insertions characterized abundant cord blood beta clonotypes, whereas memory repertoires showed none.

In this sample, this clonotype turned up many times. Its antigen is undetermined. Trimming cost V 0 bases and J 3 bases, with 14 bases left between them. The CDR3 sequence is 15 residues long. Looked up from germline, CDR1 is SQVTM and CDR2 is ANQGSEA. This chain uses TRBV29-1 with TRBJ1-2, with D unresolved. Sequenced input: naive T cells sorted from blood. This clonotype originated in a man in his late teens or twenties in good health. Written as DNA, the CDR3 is TGCAGCGTTGAAGATTGGGCGGAACCGCACTATGGCTACACCTTC. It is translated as CSVEDWAEPHYGYTF.